These 6 T cell receptor beta chains originate from one sample sequenced in a study of T cells in Graves' hyperthyroidism and ophthalmopathy. Amplified TCR beta CDR3 regions derived from RNA transcripts. HTBI primers were employed in a first-round RT-PCR of the TCR CDR3. TCRdb reprocessed the multiplex PCR reads with MiXCR, giving one entry per CDR3 protein. This table holds roughly 710,000 distinct CDR3 sequences, over 35% found once. The sample taken for sequencing was blood. These receptors all stem from a woman aged 40 to 55 with Graves' hyperthyroidism.

The sample holds a few counts of this clonotype. The V and J genes are TRBV9 and TRBJ2-7; D unclear. This CDR3 has 13 amino acids. V gave up 2 bases and J gave up 5 bases, with 11 bases separating them. Per germline, CDR1 SGDLS and CDR2 YYNGEE. CDR3 region: CASSVGYRDEQYF. Written as DNA, the CDR3 is TGTGCCAGCAGCGTCGGTTATCGTGACGAGCAGTACTTC.

This chain connects TRBV4-3 to TRBJ1-1, with a weak D call TRBD1 (6 bases). Germline values: CDR1 LGHNA, CDR2 YSLEER. This CDR3 contains 15 residues. V was clipped by 3 bases and J by 5 bases, with 16 bases between them. The CDR3 here is CASSQPYRETTEAFF. For the CDR3, the DNA is TGCGCCAGCAGCCAGCCGTACAGGGAAACGACTGAAGCTTTCTTT.

The rearrangement uses TRBV5-4 and TRBJ1-2, with TRBD1 matching over 10 bases. The CDR3 runs to 13 residues. V lost 0 bases to trimming and J lost 8 bases; unmatched junction nucleotides: 1. Germline CDR1 and CDR2: SGHNT and YYREEE (reference sequence). CDR3 nucleotides: TGTGCCAGCAGCTTGGAGGACAGGGGGGGCTACACCTTC. Its translation is CASSLEDRGGYTF.

This clonotype has a count of ten or more. The chain is built from TRBV19 and TRBJ1-6, with 8 bases that match TRBD1. CDR1 and CDR2 (germline): LNHDA, SQIVND (reference sequence). V shed 7 bases and J 7 bases; nucleotides not matched to a gene: 15. This CDR3 has 17 residues. As DNA, the CDR3 is TGTGCCAGTACCGACGACAGGGGATTCGGCCTGAATTCACCCCTCCACTTT. Amino acids: CASTDDRGFGLNSPLHF. Filled out from reference TRBV19 and TRBJ1-6, the complete variable domain reads DGGITQSPKYLFRKEGQNVTLSCEQNLNHDAMYWYRQDPGQGLRLIYYSQIVNDFQKGDIAEGYSVSREKKESFPLTVTSAQKNPTAFYLCASTDDRGFGLNSPLHFGNGTRLTVT.

A few counts support this clonotype. This CDR3 is CASSGGQGYNEKLFF. CDR3 in DNA: TGTGCCAGCAGCGGGGGACAGGGATATAATGAAAAACTGTTTTTT. The chain links TRBV9 to TRBJ1-4; 9 bases are a match to TRBD1. The germline V gene has CDR1 SGDLS and CDR2 YYNGEE. CDR3 length: 15 amino acids. Unmatched junction bases numbered 4, after V lost 3 bases and J lost 4 bases.

Many counts were recorded for this clonotype. The chain joins TRBV5-4 to TRBJ2-5; 12 bases are a match to TRBD2. The V segment lost 1 base and the J segment 2 bases; nucleotides outside the gene matches: 6. The CDR3 covers 17 residues. Germline V gene sequence: CDR1 SGHNT, CDR2 YYREEE (reference sequence). The DNA of the CDR3 is TGTGCCAGCAGCTTGCGAACTAGCGGGGGGAGTCAAGAGACCCAGTACTTC. Translating gives CASSLRTSGGSQETQYF.